The 21 T cell receptor beta chains below were found in one sample sequenced in a study of blood T cell repertoires in COVID-19. This table comes from immunoSEQ multiplex PCR, and its TCRdb copy is limited to in-frame clones, with some not included. The sample has 250,000 to 350,000 clones, around nine tenths seen once; the top ten hold 9.5% to 15%. The material sequenced was peripheral blood. Receptors originate from a woman aged 60-70 years with acute or convalescent COVID-19.

The rearrangement links TRBV15 to TRBJ1-1; 10 bases map to TRBD1. V was clipped by 6 bases and J by 6 bases; unmatched bases: 7. Germline values: CDR1 LNHNV, CDR2 YYDKDF (reference sequence). The CDR3 totals 14 residues. The CDR3 DNA reads TGTGCCACCAGGAAGGACAGGGGGAGGGCTGAAGCTTTCTTT. This encodes CATRKDRGRAEAFF.

The chain is built from TRBV3-1 (or the pseudogene TRBV3-2) and TRBJ2-1; TRBD1 matches at 11 bases. Unmatched junction bases numbered 11, after V lost 4 bases and J lost 6 bases. The CDR3 totals 17 residues. The V gene's germline CDR1 is LGHDT and CDR2 YNNKEL (reference sequence). Here the CDR3 reads CASSPPRGQGASNEQFF. For the CDR3, the DNA is TGTGCCAGCAGCCCCCCCCGAGGACAGGGGGCGAGCAATGAGCAGTTCTTC.

This chain links TRBV7-9 with TRBJ1-4, with TRBD1 matching over 7 bases. After removal of 0 bases from V and 2 bases from J, the junction contained 9 bases not matched to a gene. CDR3 length: 18 amino acids. Germline V gene sequence: CDR1 SEHNR, CDR2 FQNEAQ (reference sequence). CDR3 amino acids: CASSLATGATGTNEKLFF. The CDR3, as DNA: TGTGCCAGCAGCTTAGCCACAGGGGCGACGGGGACTAATGAAAAACTGTTTTTT.

CDR3 in amino acids: CATSSAGGEQFF. In nucleotides, the CDR3 is TGTGCCACCAGCTCGGCCGGGGGTGAGCAGTTCTTC. This chain links TRBV15 with TRBJ2-1; TRBD2 might be the D (6 bases). The CDR3 length is 12 residues. Germline lookup yields CDR1 LNHNV and CDR2 YYDKDF (reference sequence). Trimming cost V 5 bases and J 9 bases, with 11 bases left between them.

This rearrangement joins TRBV15 to TRBJ2-2; maybe TRBD1 (6 bases). CDR3 size: 14 residues. With 5 bases removed from V and 4 bases from J, the gap between germline ends came to 11 bases. The germline V gene has CDR1 LNHNV and CDR2 YYDKDF (reference sequence). CDR3 in amino acids: CATSSGTPTGELFF. The CDR3 nucleotides are TGTGCCACCAGCTCCGGGACACCCACCGGGGAGCTGTTTTTT.

This clone was found a few times. The chain carries TRBV7-2 and TRBJ1-6, with 8 bases matching TRBD1. V shed 0 bases and J 6 bases; nucleotides not matched to a gene: 4. The CDR3 extends over 16 amino acids. Germline V gene data show CDR1 as SGHTA and CDR2 as FQGNSA. CDR3 DNA: TGTGCCAGCAGCTTAGCCCCAGGGGGCGGTAATTCACCCCTCCACTTT. Amino acid sequence: CASSLAPGGGNSPLHF.

V gene TRBV7-2 combines with J gene TRBJ1-3; TRBD1 is a possible D gene (5 bases). Trimming cost V 5 bases and J 1 base, with 9 bases left between them. Germline loops: CDR1 SGHTA, CDR2 FQGNSA. This CDR3 comprises 14 residues. The CDR3 DNA is TGTGCCAGCAGCCGCAGGGAATCTGGAAACACCATATATTTT. Its protein is CASSRRESGNTIYF.

The chain carries TRBV19 and TRBJ1-5; TRBD1 matches 9 bases. Germline V CDR1 and CDR2: LNHDA, SQIVND (reference sequence). The CDR3 covers 15 residues. The V segment lost 6 bases and the J segment 6 bases; nucleotides outside the gene matches: 9. CDR3 residues: CASSSTGTGPQPQHF. CDR3 sequence (DNA): TGTGCCAGTAGCTCAACCGGGACAGGGCCTCAGCCCCAGCATTTT.

CDR3 sequence (DNA): TGTGCCAGCAGCCCAGGACAGAACACCTATAGCAATCAGCCCCAGCATTTT. As protein: CASSPGQNTYSNQPQHF. The J gene is TRBJ1-5, the V gene TRBV7-2; perhaps TRBD1 as D (6 bases). V was pared by 5 bases and J by 0 bases, with 17 bases between. Per germline, CDR1 SGHTA and CDR2 FQGNSA. The CDR3 is made up of 17 amino acids.

The genes are TRBV29-1 and TRBJ1-1; D is unclear. Looked up from germline, CDR1 is SQVTM and CDR2 is ANQGSEA. The CDR3 is 12 amino acids. V lost 3 bases, J lost 3 bases, and 8 bases lay in between. CDR3 amino acids: CSVEDGDTEAFF. The DNA for the CDR3 is TGCAGCGTTGAGGACGGGGACACTGAAGCTTTCTTT.

The chain joins TRBV6-2 or TRBV6-3 to TRBJ2-2; D is possibly TRBD1 (5 bases). The CDR3 sequence is 14 residues long. Deletions cut 0 bases from V and 4 bases from J, with 6 bases between. The germline V gene encodes CDR1 MNHEY and CDR2 SVGEGT. The CDR3 coding sequence is TGTGCCAGCAGTTACTCGGGGCTCACCGGGGAGCTGTTTTTT. It is translated as CASSYSGLTGELFF.

The chain carries TRBV28 and TRBJ1-5, with no clear D. Germline V gene sequence: CDR1 MDHEN, CDR2 SYDVKM. The ends were cut back, 8 bases at V and 3 bases at J, with 14 bases in the middle. The CDR3 spans 14 residues. CDR3 DNA sequence: TGTGCCAGCTCCCGGGGAGGTCCCAATCAGCCCCAGCATTTT. Amino acid sequence: CASSRGGPNQPQHF.

This chain joins TRBV5-1 and TRBJ1-2; TRBD1 is a possible D gene (5 bases). Germline lookup yields CDR1 SGHRS and CDR2 YFSETQ. The CDR3 has 14 amino acids. With 4 bases removed from V and 0 bases from J, the gap between germline ends came to 10 bases. DNA of the CDR3: TGCGCCAGCAGCCTCGACAGCTCTAACTATGGCTACACCTTC. Protein: CASSLDSSNYGYTF.

This clone has a single count. V usage is TRBV7-2 and J usage is TRBJ1-2; D is uncertain. Per germline, CDR1 SGHTA and CDR2 FQGNSA. The CDR3 has 13 residues. Trimming stripped 2 bases from V and 8 bases from J, with 12 bases between. The CDR3 coding sequence is TGTGCCAGCAGCTTAAGTCTGGCCGGGGGCTACACCTTC. It encodes CASSLSLAGGYTF.

V and J are TRBV7-7 and TRBJ2-1, with TRBD1 identical over 8 bases. CDR3 size: 13 residues. CDR1 SSHAT and CDR2 FNYEAQ come from the germline V gene (reference sequence). Trimming cost V 5 bases and J 9 bases; bases outside gene matches: 6. The CDR3 region has the DNA TGTGCCAGCAGCCGGACAGGGAAAGGTGAGCAGTTCTTC. Residues: CASSRTGKGEQFF.

The gene calls are TRBV6-5 and TRBJ2-3; D is perhaps TRBD1 (6 bases). CDR1 and CDR2 (germline): MNHEY, SVGAGI. V dropped 6 bases and J dropped 2 bases, with 12 bases sitting between them. The CDR3 is 14 amino acids. The CDR3 DNA follows: TGTGCCAGCAGAATACAGGGATTCACAGATACGCAGTATTTT. The encoded protein is CASRIQGFTDTQYF.

This clone was seen just once. The rearrangement joins TRBV15 to TRBJ1-1; 7 bases align to TRBD1. Germline-derived CDR1 and CDR2 are LNHNV and YYDKDF (reference sequence). The CDR3 is made up of 14 amino acids. Losses at the gene ends were 4 bases for V and 2 bases for J; bases not matched to a gene: 4. The CDR3 nucleotides are TGTGCCACCAGCAAAGACAGGGTAAACACTGAAGCTTTCTTT. Translated: CATSKDRVNTEAFF.

CDR3 sequence: CASSVDSTTDTQYF. The CDR3 nucleotides read TGTGCCAGCAGCGTAGACTCAACCACAGATACGCAGTATTTT. The chain is built from TRBV9 and TRBJ2-3; unclear D gene. The V gene's germline CDR1 is SGDLS and CDR2 YYNGEE. This CDR3 spans 14 amino acids. The V end lost 0 bases, the J end lost 2 bases, and 7 bases lay between the germline ends.

The chain joins TRBV5-8 to TRBJ2-1; TRBD2 is a possible D gene (5 bases). The CDR3 is made up of 17 amino acids. Germline values: CDR1 SGHTS, CDR2 YDEGEE. V was cut by 4 bases and J by 7 bases, with 24 bases left in between. The CDR3 nucleotides are TGTGCCAGCAGCACGCTTTCTAGCCGCTCGCTAGGTAATGAGCAGTTCTTC. Encoded protein: CASSTLSSRSLGNEQFF.

This clone is a singleton in its sample. This chain connects TRBV9 to TRBJ2-4; possible D gene TRBD1, 5 bases. The V gene's germline CDR1 is SGDLS and CDR2 YYNGEE. Deletions cut 0 bases from V and 8 bases from J, with 15 bases between. This CDR3 is built from 15 residues. CDR3 bases: TGTGCCAGCAGCGTAGTCTGGGGCCCCGATGACATTCAGTACTTC. As protein: CASSVVWGPDDIQYF.

The chain has TRBV18 and TRBJ1-2; 7 bases are shared with TRBD1. V dropped 3 bases and J dropped 7; count of bases not matched to a gene: 8. The CDR3 consists of 14 residues. Germline loops: CDR1 KGHSH, CDR2 LQKENI. The CDR3 sequence is CASSPDRVRAGYTF. CDR3 nucleotides: TGTGCCAGCTCACCCGACAGGGTTCGGGCTGGCTACACCTTC.